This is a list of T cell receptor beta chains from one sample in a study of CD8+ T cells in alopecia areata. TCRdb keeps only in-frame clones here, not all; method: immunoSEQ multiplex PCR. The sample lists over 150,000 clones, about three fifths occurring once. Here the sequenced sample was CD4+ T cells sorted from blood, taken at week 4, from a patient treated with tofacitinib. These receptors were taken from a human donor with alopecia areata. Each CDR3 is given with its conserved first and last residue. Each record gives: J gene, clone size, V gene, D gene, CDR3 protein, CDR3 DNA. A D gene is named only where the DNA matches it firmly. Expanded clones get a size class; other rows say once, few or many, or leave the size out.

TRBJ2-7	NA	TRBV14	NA	CASSANEQYF	TGTGCCAGCAGCGCGAACGAGCAGTACTTC
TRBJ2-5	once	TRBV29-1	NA	CSVEGTEVGMKTQYF	TGCAGCGTTGAAGGGACCGAGGTGGGCATGAAGACCCAGTACTTC
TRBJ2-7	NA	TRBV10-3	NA	CAISAPPSYEQYF	TGTGCCATCAGTGCACCCCCGTCCTACGAGCAGTACTTC
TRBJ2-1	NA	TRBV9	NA	CASSVDYSGRGVYNEQFF	TGTGCCAGCAGCGTAGATTATTCGGGTCGGGGAGTCTACAATGAGCAGTTCTTC
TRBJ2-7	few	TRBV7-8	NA	CASSLAGPYEQYF	TGTGCCAGCAGCTTAGCGGGTCCCTACGAGCAGTACTTC
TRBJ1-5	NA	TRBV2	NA	CASSPTVGYQPQHF	TGTGCCAGCAGTCCGACGGTGGGGTACCAGCCCCAGCATTTT
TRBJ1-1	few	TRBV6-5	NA	CASSTRLAGTTEAFF	TGTGCCAGCAGTACGCGGCTCGCGGGCACCACTGAAGCTTTCTTT
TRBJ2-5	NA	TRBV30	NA	CAWRMYQETQYF	TGTGCCTGGAGGATGTACCAAGAGACCCAGTACTTC
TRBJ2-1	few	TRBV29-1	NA	CSVDVVGSYNEQFF	TGCAGCGTTGATGTCGTCGGTAGCTACAATGAGCAGTTCTTC
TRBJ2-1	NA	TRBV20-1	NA	CSASPEREQFF	TGCAGTGCTAGTCCCGAGCGTGAGCAGTTCTTC
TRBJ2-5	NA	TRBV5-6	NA	CASSFVEETQYF	TGTGCCAGCAGCTTTGTCGAAGAGACCCAGTACTTC
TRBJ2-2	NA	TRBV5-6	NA	CASSLGNTGELFF	TGTGCCAGCAGCTTGGGAAACACCGGGGAGCTGTTTTTT
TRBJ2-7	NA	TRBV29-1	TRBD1	CSVSYRGTYEQYF	TGCAGCGTCTCTTACAGGGGAACCTACGAGCAGTACTTC
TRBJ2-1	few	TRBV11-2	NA	CASSLGGTHSYNEQFF	TGTGCCAGCAGCTTGGGCGGGACTCACTCCTACAATGAGCAGTTCTTC
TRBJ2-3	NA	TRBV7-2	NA	CASSPHTDTQYF	TGTGCCAGCAGCCCTCACACAGATACGCAGTATTTT
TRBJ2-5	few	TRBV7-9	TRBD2	CASTPNSRLAGGETQYF	TGTGCCAGCACCCCTAATTCAAGACTAGCAGGCGGAGAGACCCAGTACTTC
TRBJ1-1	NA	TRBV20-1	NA	CSGETDEAFF	TGCAGTGGGGAAACGGATGAAGCTTTCTTT
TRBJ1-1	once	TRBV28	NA	CASSFPQGEAFF	TGTGCCAGCAGTTTTCCCCAGGGCGAAGCTTTCTTT
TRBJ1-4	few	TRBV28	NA	CASSSAPEGEKLFF	TGTGCCAGCAGTTCTGCACCCGAGGGGGAAAAACTGTTTTTT
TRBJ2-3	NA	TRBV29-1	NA	CSVEENGGGADTQYF	TGCAGCGTTGAAGAGAACGGAGGGGGGGCAGATACGCAGTATTTT
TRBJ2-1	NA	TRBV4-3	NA	CASSQDNNRNNEQFF	TGCGCCAGCAGCCAAGATAATAACCGCAACAATGAGCAGTTCTTC
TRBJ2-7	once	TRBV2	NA	CASKGLSDEQYF	TGTGCCAGCAAAGGGCTGTCCGACGAGCAGTACTTC
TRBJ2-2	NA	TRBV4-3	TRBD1	CASSGRGSQGDTGELFF	TGCGCCAGCAGCGGCCGGGGTTCACAGGGGGACACCGGGGAGCTGTTTTTT
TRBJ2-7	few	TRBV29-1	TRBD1	CSVETGYDEQYF	TGCAGCGTTGAGACAGGGTATGACGAGCAGTACTTC
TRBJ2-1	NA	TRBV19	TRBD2	CASSMSSGRAQLF	TGTGCCAGTAGTATGTCCAGCGGGAGGGCCCAGCTCTTC
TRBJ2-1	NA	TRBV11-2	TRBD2	CASSLAPSGATYNEQFF	TGTGCCAGCAGCCTCGCCCCTAGCGGAGCAACGTACAATGAGCAGTTCTTC
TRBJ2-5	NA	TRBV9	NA	CASSALGGSQETQYF	TGTGCCAGCAGCGCCCTGGGAGGCAGCCAAGAGACCCAGTACTTC
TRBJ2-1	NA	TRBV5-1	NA	CASSPLAANNEQFF	TGCGCCAGCAGCCCACTGGCCGCCAACAATGAGCAGTTCTTC
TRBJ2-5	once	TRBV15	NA	CATRSDQETQYF	TGTGCCACCAGGAGCGACCAAGAGACCCAGTACTTC
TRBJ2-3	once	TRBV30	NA	CACNRASTDTQYF	TGTGCCTGTAACAGGGCCAGCACAGATACGCAGTATTTT
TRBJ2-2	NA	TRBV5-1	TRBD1	CASSYSKAVKGDRGSTGELFF	TGCGCCAGCAGCTATAGTAAGGCCGTGAAAGGTGACAGGGGGAGCACCGGGGAGCTGTTTTTT
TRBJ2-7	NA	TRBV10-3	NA	CAISADAEQYF	TGTGCCATCTCGGCCGACGCCGAGCAGTACTTC
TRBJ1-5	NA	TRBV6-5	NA	CASSQRGNQPQHF	TGTGCCAGCAGCCAACGTGGCAATCAGCCCCAGCATTTT
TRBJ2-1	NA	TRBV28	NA	CASRPDPDGQGSYNEQFF	TGTGCCAGCAGGCCCGATCCGGACGGGCAGGGTTCCTACAATGAGCAGTTCTTC
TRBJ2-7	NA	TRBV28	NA	CASSAPGITGRYEQYF	TGTGCCAGCAGTGCGCCGGGGATCACGGGACGCTACGAGCAGTACTTC
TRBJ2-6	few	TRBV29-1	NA	CSVSVGFSGANVLTF	TGCAGCGTTTCCGTAGGATTCTCTGGGGCCAACGTCCTGACTTTC
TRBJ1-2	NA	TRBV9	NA	CASSVGWDYGYTF	TGTGCCAGCAGCGTAGGCTGGGACTATGGCTACACCTTC
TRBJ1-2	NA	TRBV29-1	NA	CSVERAANYGYTF	TGCAGCGTTGAGAGGGCAGCTAACTATGGCTACACCTTC
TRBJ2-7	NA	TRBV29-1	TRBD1	CSAGQGTPSYEQYF	TGCAGCGCCGGACAGGGGACACCCTCCTACGAGCAGTACTTC
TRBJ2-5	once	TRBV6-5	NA	CASSYSSAGYGETQYF	TGTGCCAGCAGTTACTCGTCGGCAGGGTACGGGGAGACCCAGTACTTC